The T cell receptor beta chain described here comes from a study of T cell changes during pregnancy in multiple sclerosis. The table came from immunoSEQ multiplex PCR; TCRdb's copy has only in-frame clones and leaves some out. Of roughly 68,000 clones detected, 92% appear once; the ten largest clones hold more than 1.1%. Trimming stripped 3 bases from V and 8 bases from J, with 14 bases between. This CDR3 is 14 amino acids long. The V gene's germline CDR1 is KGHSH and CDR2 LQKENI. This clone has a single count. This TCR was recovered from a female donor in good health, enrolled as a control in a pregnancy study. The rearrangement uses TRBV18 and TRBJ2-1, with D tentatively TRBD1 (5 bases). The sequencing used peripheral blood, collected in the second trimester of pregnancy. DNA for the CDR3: TGTGCCAGCTCACCCCTAGTGATCAGGGATGAGCAGTTCTTC. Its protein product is CASSPLVIRDEQFF.